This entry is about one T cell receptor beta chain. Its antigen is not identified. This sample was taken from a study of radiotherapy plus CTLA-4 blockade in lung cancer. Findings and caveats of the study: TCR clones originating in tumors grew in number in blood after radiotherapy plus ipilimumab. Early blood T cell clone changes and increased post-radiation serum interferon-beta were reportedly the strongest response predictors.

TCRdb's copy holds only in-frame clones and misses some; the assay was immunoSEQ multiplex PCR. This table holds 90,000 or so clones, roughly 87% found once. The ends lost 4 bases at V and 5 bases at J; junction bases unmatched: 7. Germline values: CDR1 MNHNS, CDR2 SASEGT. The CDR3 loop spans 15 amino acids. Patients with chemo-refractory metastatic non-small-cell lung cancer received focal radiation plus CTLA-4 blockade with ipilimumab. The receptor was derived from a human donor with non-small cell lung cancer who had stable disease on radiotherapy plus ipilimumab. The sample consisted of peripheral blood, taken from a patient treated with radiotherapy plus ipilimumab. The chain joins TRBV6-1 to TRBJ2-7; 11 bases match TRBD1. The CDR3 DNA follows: TGTGCCAGCAGTGCTGGACAGGGGGCAAAAGACGAGCAGTACTTC. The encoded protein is CASSAGQGAKDEQYF.